Listed below are T cell receptor beta chains from one sample, sequenced in a study of metastatic and nonmetastatic thyroid tumors. TCRdb re-clonotyped the PCR reads through MiXCR. The table shows 25,000 to 30,000 clones, with 3.7% occurring only once. Sequencing used blood. All receptors come from a male donor with papillary thyroid cancer or a benign thyroid nodule (not recorded which). Some clones in this sample may be carry-over from other donors' samples. Both conserved end residues are part of each CDR3. The D gene is left open where the match is weak. Clone size is stated in some rows and not others, as once, few, many or a class when expanded.

v_call,j_call,d_call,clone_size,cdr3_aa,cdr3_nt
TRBV6-1,TRBJ2-1,NA,NA,CASTLLGTLTVEQFF,TGTGCCAGCACCTTACTGGGGACATTGACAGTTGAACAGTTCTTC
TRBV7-9,TRBJ2-5,NA,few,CASSLFPGPLGETQYF,TGTGCCAGCAGCTTATTCCCGGGACCACTGGGAGAGACCCAGTACTTC
TRBV6-1,TRBJ1-6,TRBD1,medium-sized,CASSAQGENSPLHF,TGTGCCAGCAGTGCACAGGGGGAGAATTCACCCCTCCACTTT
TRBV4-3,TRBJ2-5,NA,many,CASSQGLGQETQYF,TGCGCCAGCAGCCAGGGACTGGGTCAAGAGACCCAGTACTTC
TRBV27,TRBJ1-2,NA,few,CASSHRSRGPSDGYTF,TGTGCCAGCAGTCATCGGTCGAGGGGACCTTCGGATGGCTACACCTTC
TRBV9,TRBJ2-2,TRBD2,few,CASSHHFTSGHSTVELFF,TGTGCCAGCAGCCACCATTTTACTAGCGGACACTCCACCGTGGAGCTGTTTTTT
TRBV20-1,TRBJ2-7,NA,few,CSAPGWLPYEQYF,TGCAGTGCTCCCGGGTGGTTACCATACGAGCAGTACTTC
TRBV6-1,TRBJ2-7,NA,NA,CASSETGGSSYEQYF,TGTGCCAGCAGTGAGACGGGTGGTAGCTCCTACGAGCAGTACTTC
TRBV7-2,TRBJ1-2,NA,NA,CASSSGAGYGYTF,TGTGCCAGCAGCTCAGGGGCGGGGTATGGCTACACCTTC
TRBV28,TRBJ2-5,TRBD1,NA,CASSRRQGIEETQYF,TGTGCCAGCAGCCGACGACAGGGAATAGAAGAGACCCAGTACTTC